This T cell receptor (beta chain) appears in the sequencing data of a study of regulatory T cells in long-lasting Graves disease. After removal of 7 bases from V and 5 bases from J, the junction contained 7 bases not matched to a gene. The germline V gene has CDR1 MDHEN and CDR2 SYDVKM. CDR3 size: 13 residues. Noted time point: persistent/refractory GD, antithyroid drugs over 5 years with positive TRAb. Construction of the TCR library relied on RNA isolated from PBMCs. Study results and limitations: Persistent Graves' patients showed reduced TCR diversity versus newly diagnosed patients. TRBV28, TRBJ1-2 and TRBJ2-5 were segments that persistent disease favored.

Building of the TCR beta libraries involved iRepertoire HTBI primers and Arm-PCR of CDR3 regions. Original handling: Identified segments across samples numbered roughly 62 TRBV and over eleven TRBJ. MiXCR, run by TCRdb on the multiplex PCR reads, gives a single entry per CDR3 protein. Here the V and J calls rest on TCRdb's processing, not on the authors' analysis. The sample carries hundreds of thousands of distinct CDR3 sequences, about 20% recorded once. At least ten counts were recorded for this clonotype. What it binds is unknown. This clonotype was obtained from a female donor with Graves disease. The chain uses TRBV28 and TRBJ2-7, with TRBD2 matching 8 bases. The specimen comprised peripheral blood mononuclear cells (PBMCs), sampled when the disease was refractory, from a patient treated with antithyroid drugs. CDR3 sequence: CASNLAGYNEQYF. The CDR3 nucleotides read TGTGCCAGCAATCTAGCGGGCTATAACGAGCAGTACTTC.